This T cell receptor (beta chain) stems from a study of T cell repertoires in cytomegalovirus infection. For the study at large: Public TCR beta signature analysis indicated the presence of both CMV infection and matching HLA type. General study results and limits: The study found HLA-C-restricted CMV-specific TCR beta clonotypes dominating the ex vivo response. The cumulative frequency of public TCR beta families identified carriers of CMV plus the relevant HLA.

Worth noting for this clonotype: What it binds is not known.

Trimming removed 0 bases at V and 3 bases at J, with 8 bases between. Germline assignment: CDR1 LGHNA and CDR2 YSLEER. The CDR3 sequence is 14 residues long. Using its own MiXCR run on the reads, TCRdb lists one record per CDR3 protein. The table shows approximately 500,000 distinct CDR3 sequences, with about 25% occurring only once. This chain uses TRBV4-3 with TRBJ1-2; D is perhaps TRBD1 (5 bases). The specimen was PBMCs. The receptor was derived from a human donor in good health (CMV status not recorded). Some clones in this sample may be carry-over from other donors' samples. CDR3 residues: CASSQDAGHYGYTF. CDR3 DNA: TGCGCCAGCAGCCAAGATGCAGGGCACTATGGCTACACCTTC.